Here is one TCR beta chain with its context. What it binds is not known. Sequenced by immunoSEQ multiplex PCR; TCRdb stores in-frame clones only, minus some. The sample lists tens of thousands of clones, about 82% occurring once. The sample originates from a study of OX40 agonist ivuxolimab in advanced cancers. Across the study: Intravenous ivuxolimab at 0.01 to 10 mg/kg was given to patients every 2 weeks. Study results and caveats: In the 0.1 to 3.0 mg/kg range, CD4+ and CD8+ blood T cells had expanded clonally by week 6. There were also nonresponders showing low normalized T-cell clonal expansion. Among the least clonally expanded were partial responders at 0.1-3.0 mg/kg.

The germline V gene has CDR1 SNHLY and CDR2 FYNNEI. Trimming left V 1 base short and J 1 base short, with 7 bases between. The length of the CDR3 is 14 residues. The origin of this receptor is an adult with an advanced solid tumor such as melanoma, head and neck, liver or kidney cancer. The chain joins TRBV2 to TRBJ1-1, with unresolved D. This specimen was CD4+ or CD8+ T cells sorted from blood, taken in a trial of the OX40 agonist ivuxolimab. Here the CDR3 DNA reads TGTGCCAGCAGTGAAGGGGCGGGGAACACTGAAGCTTTCTTT. Translating gives CASSEGAGNTEAFF.